The source of this T cell receptor beta chain is a study of T cell repertoires in cytomegalovirus infection. Study context: From public TCR beta signatures came an indication of both CMV infection and matching HLA type. Study findings and constraints: Predominance within the ex vivo response was attributable to HLA-C-restricted CMV-specific TCR beta clonotypes.

This CDR3 spans 14 amino acids. CDR1 MNHNS and CDR2 SASEGT come from the germline V gene. V was clipped by 3 bases and J by 4 bases, with 12 bases between them. As to this clonotype: Its antigen is as yet unknown.

TCRdb passed the reads through MiXCR, listing each CDR3 protein once. In the table there are hundreds of thousands of distinct CDR3 sequences, over 7.5% of which are singletons. Sequencing was done on a sample of PBMCs. This receptor was identified in a human donor in good health (CMV status not recorded). Some clones in this sample may be carry-over from other donors' samples. The chain combines TRBV6-1 with TRBJ1-1; D ambiguous. In DNA form, the CDR3 reads TGTGCCAGCAGTGATCGAGGAGTGGGCACTGAAGCTTTCTTT. It translates to CASSDRGVGTEAFF.